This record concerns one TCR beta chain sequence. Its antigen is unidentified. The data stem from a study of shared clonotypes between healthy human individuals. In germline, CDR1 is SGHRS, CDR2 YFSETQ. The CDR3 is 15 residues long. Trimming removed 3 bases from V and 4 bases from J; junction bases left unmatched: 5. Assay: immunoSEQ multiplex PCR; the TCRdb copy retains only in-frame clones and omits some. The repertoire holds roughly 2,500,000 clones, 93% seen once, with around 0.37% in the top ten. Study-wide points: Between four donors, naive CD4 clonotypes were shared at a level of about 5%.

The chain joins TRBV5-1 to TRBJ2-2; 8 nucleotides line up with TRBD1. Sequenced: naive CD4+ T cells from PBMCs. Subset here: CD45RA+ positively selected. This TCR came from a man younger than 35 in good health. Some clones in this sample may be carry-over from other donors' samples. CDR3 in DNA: TGCGCCAGCAGCTCCCCGGGACAGGCCACCGGGGAGCTGTTTTTT. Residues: CASSSPGQATGELFF.